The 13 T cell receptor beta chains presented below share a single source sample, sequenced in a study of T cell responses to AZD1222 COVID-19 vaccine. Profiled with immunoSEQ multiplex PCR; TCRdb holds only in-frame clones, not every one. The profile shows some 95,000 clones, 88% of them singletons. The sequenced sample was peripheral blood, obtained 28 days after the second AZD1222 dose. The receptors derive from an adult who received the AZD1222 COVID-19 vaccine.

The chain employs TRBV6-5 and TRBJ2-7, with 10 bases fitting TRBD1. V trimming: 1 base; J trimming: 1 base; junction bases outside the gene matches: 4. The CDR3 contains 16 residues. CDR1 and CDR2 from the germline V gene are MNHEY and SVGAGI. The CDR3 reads CASSYFGQGVSYEQYF. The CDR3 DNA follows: TGTGCCAGCAGTTACTTCGGACAGGGGGTTTCCTACGAGCAGTACTTC.

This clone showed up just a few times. The CDR3 nucleotides read TGTGCCAGCAGCTTAGCAGGCCTCCGGACAGGGTCATCCCCAGGCTACACCTTC. Translated: CASSLAGLRTGSSPGYTF. This rearrangement joins TRBV7-9 to TRBJ1-2; 8 bases are shared with TRBD1. CDR3 size: 18 residues. V lost 0 bases to trimming and J lost 8 bases; unmatched junction nucleotides: 17. The V gene's germline CDR1 is SEHNR and CDR2 FQNEAQ (reference sequence).

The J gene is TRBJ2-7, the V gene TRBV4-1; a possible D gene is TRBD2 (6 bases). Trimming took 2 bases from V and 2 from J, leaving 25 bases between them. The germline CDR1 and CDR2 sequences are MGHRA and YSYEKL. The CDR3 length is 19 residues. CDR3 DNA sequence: TGCGCCAGCAGCCAACTGGGGACTCAGGGCCGGGTAAAAACCTACGAGCAGTACTTC. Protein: CASSQLGTQGRVKTYEQYF.

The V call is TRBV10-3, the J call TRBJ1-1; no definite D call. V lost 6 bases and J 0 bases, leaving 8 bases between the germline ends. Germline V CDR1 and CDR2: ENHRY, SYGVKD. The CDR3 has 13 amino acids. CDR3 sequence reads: CAIRPDLNTEAFF. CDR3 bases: TGTGCCATCAGGCCAGATTTGAACACTGAAGCTTTCTTT.

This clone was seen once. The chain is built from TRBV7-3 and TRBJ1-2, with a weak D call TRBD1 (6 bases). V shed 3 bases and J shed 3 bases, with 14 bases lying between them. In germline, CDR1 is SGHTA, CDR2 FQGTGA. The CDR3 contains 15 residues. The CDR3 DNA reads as TGTGCCAGCAGCTTCGCCGACGGGGGCCACTATGGCTACACCTTC. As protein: CASSFADGGHYGYTF.

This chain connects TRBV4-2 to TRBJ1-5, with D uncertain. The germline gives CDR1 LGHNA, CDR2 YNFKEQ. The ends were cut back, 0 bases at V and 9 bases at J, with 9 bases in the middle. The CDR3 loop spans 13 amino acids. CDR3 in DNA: TGTGCCAGCAGCCAAGACTTCCGCCTGCCCCAGCATTTT. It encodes CASSQDFRLPQHF.

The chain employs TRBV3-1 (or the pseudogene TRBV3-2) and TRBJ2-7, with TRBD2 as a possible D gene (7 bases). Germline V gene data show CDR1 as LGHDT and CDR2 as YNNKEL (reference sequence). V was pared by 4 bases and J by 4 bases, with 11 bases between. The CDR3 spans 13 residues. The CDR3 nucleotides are TGTGCCAGCAGCCCTAGGGGGGGGTACGAGCAGTACTTC. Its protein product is CASSPRGGYEQYF.

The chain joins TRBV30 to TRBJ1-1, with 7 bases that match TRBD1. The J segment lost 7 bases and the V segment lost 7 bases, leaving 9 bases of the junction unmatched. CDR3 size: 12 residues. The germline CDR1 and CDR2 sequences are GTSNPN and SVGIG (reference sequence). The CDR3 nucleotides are TGTGCCTTTTCCGACAGGGCAGGTGAAGCTTTCTTT. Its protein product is CAFSDRAGEAFF.

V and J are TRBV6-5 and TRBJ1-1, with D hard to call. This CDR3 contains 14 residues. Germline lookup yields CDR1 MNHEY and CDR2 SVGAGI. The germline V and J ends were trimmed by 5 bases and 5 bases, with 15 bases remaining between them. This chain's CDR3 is CASSPHPAGTEAFF. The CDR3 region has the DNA TGTGCCAGCAGTCCACACCCTGCGGGGACTGAAGCTTTCTTT.

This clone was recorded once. For the CDR3, the DNA is TGTGCCAGCAGCGTCGGACAGAGTAATTCACCCCTCCACTTT. It codes for CASSVGQSNSPLHF. V gene TRBV5-5 combines with J gene TRBJ1-6; tentatively, D is TRBD1 (6 bases). In germline, CDR1 is SGHKS, CDR2 YYEKEE (reference sequence). The V end lost 4 bases, the J end lost 6 bases, and 11 bases lay between the germline ends. The CDR3 is 14 amino acids.

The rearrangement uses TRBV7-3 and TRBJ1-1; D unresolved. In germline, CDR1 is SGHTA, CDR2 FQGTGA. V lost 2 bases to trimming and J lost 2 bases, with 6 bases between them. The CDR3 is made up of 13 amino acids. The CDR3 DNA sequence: TGTGCCAGCAGCTTAGTCGTTAACACTGAAGCTTTCTTT. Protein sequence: CASSLVVNTEAFF.

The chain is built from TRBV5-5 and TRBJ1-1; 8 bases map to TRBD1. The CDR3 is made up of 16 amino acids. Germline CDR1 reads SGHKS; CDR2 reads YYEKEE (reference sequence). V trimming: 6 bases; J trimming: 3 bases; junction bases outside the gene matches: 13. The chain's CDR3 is CASIRSGGYSDTEAFF. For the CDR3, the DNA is TGTGCCAGCATCCGCTCAGGGGGCTACAGCGACACTGAAGCTTTCTTT.

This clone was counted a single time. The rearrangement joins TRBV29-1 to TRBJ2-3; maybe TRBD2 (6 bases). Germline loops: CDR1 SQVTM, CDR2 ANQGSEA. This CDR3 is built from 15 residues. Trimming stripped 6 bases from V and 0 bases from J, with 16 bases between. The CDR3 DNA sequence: TGCAGCGTAGCAAGAGGAGGGACCAGCACAGATACGCAGTATTTT. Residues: CSVARGGTSTDTQYF.